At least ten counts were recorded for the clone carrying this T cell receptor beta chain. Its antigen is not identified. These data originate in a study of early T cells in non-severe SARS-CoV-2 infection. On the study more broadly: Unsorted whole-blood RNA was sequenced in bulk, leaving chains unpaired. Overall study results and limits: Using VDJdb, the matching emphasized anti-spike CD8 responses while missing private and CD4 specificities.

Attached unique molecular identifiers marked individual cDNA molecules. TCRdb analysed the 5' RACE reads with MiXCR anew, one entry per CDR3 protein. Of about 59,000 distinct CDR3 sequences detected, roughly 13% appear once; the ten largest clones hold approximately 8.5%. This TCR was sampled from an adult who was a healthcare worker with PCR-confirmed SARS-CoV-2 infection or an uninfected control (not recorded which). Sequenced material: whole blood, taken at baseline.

The CDR3 DNA reads as TGCAGTCCCGGACTAGCGGGAGGAACCTACTACGAGCAGTACTTC. It yields the protein CSPGLAGGTYYEQYF. The V and J genes are TRBV20-1 and TRBJ2-7; 14 nucleotides match TRBD2. Germline V gene sequence: CDR1 DFQATT, CDR2 SNEGSKA (reference sequence). This CDR3 is 15 amino acids long. V shed 8 bases and J 3 bases; nucleotides not matched to a gene: 9.